These T cell receptor beta chains were read from a single sample in a study of cytomegalovirus exposure and HLA in healthy donors. Assay: immunoSEQ multiplex PCR; the TCRdb copy retains only in-frame clones and omits some. This table holds roughly 190,000 clones, around 75% found once. The sample consisted of PBMCs. These receptor sequences come from a woman aged 25 to 39 in good health and CMV-seronegative. CDR3s include the opening cysteine and the closing phenylalanine or tryptophan. The D gene is left open where the match is weak.

d_call | j_call | v_call | cdr3_aa
TRBD2 | TRBJ2-3 | TRBV5-1 | CASSLAGTSGVVSTDTQYF
NA | TRBJ1-5 | TRBV18 | CASSLGGPGGNQPQHF
NA | TRBJ2-3 | TRBV25-1 | CASSEATNTDTQYF
TRBD1 | TRBJ2-1 | TRBV7-3 | CASSLGQGDLNEQFF
NA | TRBJ1-2 | TRBV4-1 | CASSHDPGESYGYTF
NA | TRBJ2-6 | TRBV7-3 | CASSLIGGAGANVLTF
TRBD2 | TRBJ2-1 | TRBV19 | CASSAPGGGPHGGYNEQFF
TRBD1 | TRBJ1-2 | TRBV4-1 | CASSQDRDRRAAHGYTF
TRBD1 | TRBJ1-2 | TRBV28 | CASGPGQGASGYTF
TRBD1 | TRBJ2-1 | TRBV6-6 | CATKTGGRRDEQFF
TRBD2 | TRBJ2-1 | TRBV2 | CASSEFRASGAYNEQFF
TRBD2 | TRBJ2-3 | TRBV4-1 | CASSLRGAGVADTQYF
TRBD1 | TRBJ2-6 | TRBV10-2 | CASSATGTGVSGANVLTF
TRBD1 | TRBJ2-1 | TRBV19 | CASAGTGLVNEQFF
NA | TRBJ2-2 | TRBV6-5 | CASRPLTAYTGELFF
NA | TRBJ2-7 | TRBV27 | CASSDLQGTSYEQYF
NA | TRBJ1-4 | TRBV27 | CASSLWGGNEKLFF
NA | TRBJ2-5 | TRBV7-2 | CASTRSVVETQYF
NA | TRBJ2-3 | TRBV4-1 | CASSPHLGDTDTQYF
NA | TRBJ1-2 | TRBV5-6 | CASSVLFGGYTF
TRBD1 | TRBJ1-1 | TRBV13 | CASSLGGTGFTEAFF
NA | TRBJ2-1 | TRBV27 | CASSSGLLSNEQFF
TRBD1 | TRBJ1-1 | TRBV18 | CASSQTGTGIEAFF
TRBD1 | TRBJ1-1 | TRBV19 | CASSIGTGYVNEAFF
NA | TRBJ2-4 | TRBV27 | CASSLGLNQNIQYF
NA | TRBJ2-2 | TRBV28 | CASSLIIRAGELFF
NA | TRBJ2-7 | TRBV4-3 | CASSPGSLATYYEQYF
NA | TRBJ2-6 | TRBV7-8 | CASSLEVRGGRTSGANVLTF
TRBD2 | TRBJ2-3 | TRBV5-6 | CASSAGLEARGDTQYF
NA | TRBJ1-2 | TRBV4-3 | CASSQDMGHGYTF
TRBD2 | TRBJ2-1 | TRBV2 | CASISGGFNNEQFF
NA | TRBJ1-5 | TRBV18 | CASSPRTSDQPQHF
NA | TRBJ1-2 | TRBV19 | CASRTGNYGYTF
TRBD1 | TRBJ1-5 | TRBV10-2 | CASTGDSLFQPQHF
TRBD1 | TRBJ2-1 | TRBV14 | CASSSRTGPESLSQFF
NA | TRBJ1-1 | TRBV6-1 | CATSVQGNTEAFF
TRBD2 | TRBJ2-1 | TRBV29-1 | CSVDRLAGGNEQFF
NA | TRBJ2-7 | TRBV13 | CASSFRQSSYEQYF
NA | TRBJ1-1 | TRBV2 | CASNARTAMNTEAFF
NA | TRBJ2-2 | TRBV9 | CASSPHRGAVGELFF
TRBD2 | TRBJ2-1 | TRBV4-3 | CASSQEMTSGSYNEQFF
NA | TRBJ2-7 | TRBV6-1 | CASSLTPFYEQYF
TRBD1 | TRBJ1-3 | TRBV6-5 | CASSSGQGSGTIYF
NA | TRBJ2-7 | TRBV10-3 | CAITNGQRQYF
NA | TRBJ2-5 | TRBV5-1 | CASRRQNQETQYF
TRBD2 | TRBJ2-5 | TRBV5-1 | CASSPRGGIDETQYF
TRBD2 | TRBJ2-3 | TRBV9 | CASSTTPAPGGTDTQYF
NA | TRBJ1-2 | TRBV11-2 | CASSSDSAGYSSYTF
TRBD2 | TRBJ2-1 | TRBV11-2 | CASSWTSGSFGEQFF
TRBD2 | TRBJ2-1 | TRBV29-1 | CSVESTSGRTPSYNEQFF
TRBD2 | TRBJ2-3 | TRBV4-2 | CASSQVVSGSTDTQYF
TRBD2 | TRBJ2-7 | TRBV7-2 | CASTPSGGSWEQYF
TRBD2 | TRBJ2-1 | TRBV11-2 | CASSFRGLAGGFNEQFF
NA | TRBJ1-1 | TRBV6-5 | CASRKRRAMDTEAFF
TRBD2 | TRBJ2-7 | TRBV7-8 | CASSPYSGGQEQYF